The 4 T cell receptor beta chains below all came from one sample that was sequenced in a study of blood T cells in healthy people across ages. The use of a sample-barcoded 5' primer and a J-beta primer mix characterized a second PCR of roughly 7 to 11 cycles. Each CDR3 protein gets one entry after TCRdb re-called the 5' RACE reads with MiXCR. The table has about 930,000 distinct CDR3 sequences, 25% to 30% seen once. This sample was shared with a second study, whose subject was T cells of mothers and their children.

Sequencing used blood. The receptors originated from a woman aged 35 to 49 in good health.

In this sample, this clonotype turned up many times. The V gene is TRBV7-2, the J gene TRBJ2-7; TRBD2 might be the D (5 bases). This CDR3 comprises 13 residues. V was clipped by 5 bases and J by 8 bases, with 16 bases between them. Germline V lookup: CDR1 SGHTA, CDR2 FQGNSA. This CDR3 reads CASSNRGAQQQYF. The DNA for the CDR3 is TGTGCCAGCAGCAATCGGGGAGCCCAACAGCAGTACTTC.

The chain recombines TRBV20-1 with TRBJ1-4; 7 bases fit TRBD1. V gave up 5 bases and J gave up 1 base; unmatched junction bases: 1. Germline assignment: CDR1 DFQATT and CDR2 SNEGSKA (reference sequence). This CDR3 comprises 13 residues. The CDR3: CSAYRGTNEKLFF. CDR3 coding DNA: TGCAGTGCTTACAGGGGAACTAATGAAAAACTGTTTTTT.

Notes on this clonotype: This clone may be a read error of a much larger clone one base away. V is TRBV20-1 and J is TRBJ2-1; no reliable D call. Trimming took off 6 bases at V and 4 bases at J, with 13 bases between the two ends. The CDR3 contains 13 residues. Germline CDR1 DFQATT, CDR2 SNEGSKA (reference sequence). Written as DNA, the CDR3 is TGCAGTGCACAGAGGCCAGCTTACAATGAGCAGTTCTTC. It codes for CSAQRPAYNEQFF.

The chain employs TRBV3-1 and TRBJ1-1; possible D gene TRBD1, 5 bases. The germline CDR1 and CDR2 sequences are LGHDT and YNNKEL (reference sequence). This CDR3 is 14 amino acids long. Trimming removed 8 bases from V and 4 bases from J, with 17 bases in between. This chain's CDR3 is CASLPGRAGTEAFF. The CDR3 bases are TGTGCCAGCCTCCCGGGCAGGGCGGGCACTGAAGCTTTCTTT.